The sequence of this TCR beta chain was determined in a study of regulatory T cells in long-lasting Graves disease. Study-wide findings and caveats: Less diverse TCR repertoires were seen in persistent Graves' patients than in newly diagnosed ones. Relative to new patients (roughly 950), persistent patients exhibited greater sharing of public clonotypes (2,741).

Arm-PCR of CDR3 regions with iRepertoire HTBI primers generated TCR beta libraries. Via MiXCR, TCRdb re-called the multiplex PCR reads, giving one row per CDR3 protein. The repertoire holds a few hundred thousand distinct CDR3 sequences, with approximately 23% as singletons. The sample holds many counts of this clonotype. The antigen remains undetermined. Time point meaning: persistent/refractory GD, antithyroid drugs over 5 years with positive TRAb. With RNA extracted from PBMCs as input, the TCR library was made. All patients originated from an endocrinology department located in Xi'an, China. This TCR was recovered from a female donor with Graves disease. The sample here was peripheral blood mononuclear cells (PBMCs), taken when the disease was refractory, from a patient treated with antithyroid drugs.

CDR3 region: CASSQEGGEKLFF. CDR3 sequence (DNA): TGTGCCAGCAGCCAAGAGGGCGGAGAAAAACTGTTTTTT. The V gene is TRBV3-1, the J gene TRBJ1-4; D is unresolved. CDR1 LGHDT and CDR2 YNNKEL come from the germline V gene (reference sequence). Trimming left V 0 bases short and J 8 bases short, with 7 bases between. CDR3 size: 13 residues.